These 5 T cell receptor beta chains originate from one sample sequenced in a study of blood T cell repertoires in COVID-19. Here immunoSEQ multiplex PCR was the method, and the copy in TCRdb shows in-frame clones only, minus some. The table has around 150,000 clones, roughly four fifths seen once; the top ten hold about 6.4%. Specimen: peripheral blood. The receptor set was obtained from a human donor in a cohort sampled during active COVID-19.

V gene TRBV5-1 combines with J gene TRBJ2-2; tentatively, D is TRBD1 (5 bases). Germline-derived CDR1 and CDR2 are SGHRS and YFSETQ. The CDR3 is 13 residues long. Trimming stripped 0 bases from V and 5 bases from J, with 5 bases between. Here the CDR3 DNA reads TGCGCCAGCAGCTTGGAGGGGACCGGGGAGCTGTTTTTT. Translation gives CASSLEGTGELFF.

This clone was seen once. The chain employs TRBV6-2 or TRBV6-3 and TRBJ1-5; 11 bases align to TRBD1. The germline gives CDR1 MNHEY, CDR2 SVGEGT. V lost 4 bases to trimming and J lost 2 bases; unmatched junction nucleotides: 13. The CDR3 covers 19 residues. The CDR3 DNA is TGTGCCAGCAGTTCCGCGGACAGGGGGCGCTTCTTGGGCAATCAGCCCCAGCATTTT. The encoded protein is CASSSADRGRFLGNQPQHF.

This chain connects TRBV12-5 to TRBJ1-3; D unresolved. The CDR3 totals 14 residues. The germline CDR1 and CDR2 sequences are LGHNT and FRNRAP. The V end was cut by 0 bases, the J end by 0 bases, with 3 bases between. In DNA form, the CDR3 reads TGTGCTAGTGGTTTGGTACACTCTGGAAACACCATATATTTT. Translated, it gives CASGLVHSGNTIYF.

The chain uses TRBV5-8 and TRBJ1-6, with a tentative D call TRBD1 (5 bases). CDR1 SGHTS and CDR2 YDEGEE come from the germline V gene. Trimming removed 7 bases at V and 5 bases at J, with 16 bases between. This CDR3 region has 15 residues. The CDR3 loop reads CASARGATNNSPLHF. The CDR3 nucleotides are TGTGCCAGCGCGCGCGGGGCTACCAATAATTCACCCCTCCACTTT. Full variable domain (missing parts from reference TRBV5-8 and TRBJ1-6): EAGVTQSPTHLIKTRGQQATLRCSPISGHTSVYWYQQALGLGLQFLLWYDEGEERNRGNFPPRFSGRQFPNYSSELNVNALELEDSALYLCASARGATNNSPLHFGNGTRLTVT.

This rearrangement joins TRBV2 to TRBJ1-1, with 7 bases matching TRBD1. From germline, CDR1 is SNHLY and CDR2 FYNNEI. Germline trimming cut 0 bases from V and 7 bases from J; bases unmatched to any gene: 2. The CDR3 is 13 amino acids. The CDR3 nucleotides read TGTGCCAGCAGTGAAGCGCAGGGGGGTGAAGCTTTCTTT. Amino acid sequence: CASSEAQGGEAFF. Combining the CDR3 with reference TRBV2 and TRBJ1-1 gives the whole variable domain EPEVTQTPSHQVTQMGQEVILRCVPISNHLYFYWYRQILGQKVEFLVSFYNNEISEKSEIFDDQFSVERPDGSNFTLKIRSTKLEDSAMYFCASSEAQGGEAFFGQGTRLTVV.